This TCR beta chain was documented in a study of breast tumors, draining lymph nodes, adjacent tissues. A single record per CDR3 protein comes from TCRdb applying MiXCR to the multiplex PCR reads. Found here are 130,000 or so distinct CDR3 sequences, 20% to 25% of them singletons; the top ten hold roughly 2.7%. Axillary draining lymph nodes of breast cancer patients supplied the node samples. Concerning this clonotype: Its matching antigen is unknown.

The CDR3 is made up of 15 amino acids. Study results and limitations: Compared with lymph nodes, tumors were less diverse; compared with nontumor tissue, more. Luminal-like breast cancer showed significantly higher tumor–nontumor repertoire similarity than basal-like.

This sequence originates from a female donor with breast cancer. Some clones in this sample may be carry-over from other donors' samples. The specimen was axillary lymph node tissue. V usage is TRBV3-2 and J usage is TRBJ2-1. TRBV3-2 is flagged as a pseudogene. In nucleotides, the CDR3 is TGTGCCAGCAGCGTATCAGGCGGAACCTACAATGAGCAGTTCTTC. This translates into CASSVSGGTYNEQFF.